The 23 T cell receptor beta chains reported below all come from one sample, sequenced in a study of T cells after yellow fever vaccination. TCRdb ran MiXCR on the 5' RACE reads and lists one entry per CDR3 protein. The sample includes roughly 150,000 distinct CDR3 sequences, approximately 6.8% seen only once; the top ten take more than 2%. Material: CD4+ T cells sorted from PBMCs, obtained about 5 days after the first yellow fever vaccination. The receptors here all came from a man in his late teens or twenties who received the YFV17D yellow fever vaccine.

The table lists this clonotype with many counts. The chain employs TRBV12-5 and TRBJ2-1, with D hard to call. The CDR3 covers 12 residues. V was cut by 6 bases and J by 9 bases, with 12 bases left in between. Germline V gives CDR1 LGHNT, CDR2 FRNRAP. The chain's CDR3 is CASGSATTEQFF. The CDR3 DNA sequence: TGTGCTAGTGGCTCGGCCACTACTGAGCAGTTCTTC.

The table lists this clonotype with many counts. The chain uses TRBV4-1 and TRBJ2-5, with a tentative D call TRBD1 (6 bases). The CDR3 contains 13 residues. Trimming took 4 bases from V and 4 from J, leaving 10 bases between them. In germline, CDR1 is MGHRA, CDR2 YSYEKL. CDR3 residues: CASSPGVRETQYF. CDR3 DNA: TGCGCCAGCAGCCCAGGGGTGCGAGAGACCCAGTACTTC.

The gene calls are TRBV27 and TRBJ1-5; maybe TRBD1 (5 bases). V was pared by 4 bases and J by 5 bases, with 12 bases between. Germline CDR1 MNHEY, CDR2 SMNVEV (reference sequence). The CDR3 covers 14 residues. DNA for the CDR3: TGTGCCAGCAGTTGGAGGGGCGGAGATCAGCCCCAGCATTTT. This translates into CASSWRGGDQPQHF.

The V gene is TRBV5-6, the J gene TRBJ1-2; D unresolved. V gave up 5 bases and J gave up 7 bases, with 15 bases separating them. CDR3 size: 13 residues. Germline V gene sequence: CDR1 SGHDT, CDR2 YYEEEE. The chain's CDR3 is CASSPGDLRGYTF. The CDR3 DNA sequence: TGTGCCAGCAGTCCGGGAGATCTGCGTGGCTACACCTTC.

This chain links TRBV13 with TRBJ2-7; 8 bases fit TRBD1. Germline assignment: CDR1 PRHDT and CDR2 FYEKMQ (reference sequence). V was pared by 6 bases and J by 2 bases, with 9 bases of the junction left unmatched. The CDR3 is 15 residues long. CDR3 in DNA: TGTGCCAGCAGGAGGAAGTTGACAGGGGCCTACGAGCAGTACTTC. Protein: CASRRKLTGAYEQYF. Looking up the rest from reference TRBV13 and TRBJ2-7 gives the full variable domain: AAGVIQSPRHLIKEKRETATLKCYPIPRHDTVYWYQQGPGQDPQFLISFYEKMQSDKGSIPDRFSAQQFSDYHSELNMSSLELGDSALYFCASRRKLTGAYEQYFGPGTRLTVT.

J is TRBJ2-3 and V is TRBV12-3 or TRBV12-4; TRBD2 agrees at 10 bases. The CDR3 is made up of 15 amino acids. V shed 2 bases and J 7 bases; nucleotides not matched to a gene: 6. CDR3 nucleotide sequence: TGTGCCAGCAGTTTATTAGCGGGAGGAGGTAATACGCAGTATTTT. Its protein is CASSLLAGGGNTQYF.

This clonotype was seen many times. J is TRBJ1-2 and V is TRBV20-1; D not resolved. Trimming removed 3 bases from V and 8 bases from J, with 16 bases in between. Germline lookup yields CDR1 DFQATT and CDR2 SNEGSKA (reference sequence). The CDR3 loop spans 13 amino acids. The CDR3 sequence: CSARFRLSSGYTF. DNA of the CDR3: TGCAGTGCTAGGTTCAGGCTATCTTCAGGCTACACCTTC.

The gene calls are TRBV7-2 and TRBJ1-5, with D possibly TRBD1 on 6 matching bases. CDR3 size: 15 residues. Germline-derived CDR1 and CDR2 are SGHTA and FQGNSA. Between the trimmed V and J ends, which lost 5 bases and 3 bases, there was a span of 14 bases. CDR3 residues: CASSPDTGLNQPQHF. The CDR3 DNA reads TGTGCCAGCAGCCCTGACACAGGGCTCAATCAGCCCCAGCATTTT.

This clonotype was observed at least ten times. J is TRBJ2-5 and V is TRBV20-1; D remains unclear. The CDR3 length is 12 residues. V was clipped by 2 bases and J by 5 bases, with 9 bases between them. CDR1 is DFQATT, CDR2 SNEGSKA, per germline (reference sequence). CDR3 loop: CSARLVSETQYF. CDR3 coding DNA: TGCAGTGCTAGACTAGTTTCGGAGACCCAGTACTTC.

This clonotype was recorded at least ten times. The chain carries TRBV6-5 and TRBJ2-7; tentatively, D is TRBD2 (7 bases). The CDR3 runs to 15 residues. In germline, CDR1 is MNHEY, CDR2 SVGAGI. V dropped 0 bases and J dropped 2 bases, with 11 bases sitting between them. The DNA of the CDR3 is TGTGCCAGCAGTTACTCAGGGGGGACTACCTACGAGCAGTACTTC. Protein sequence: CASSYSGGTTYEQYF.

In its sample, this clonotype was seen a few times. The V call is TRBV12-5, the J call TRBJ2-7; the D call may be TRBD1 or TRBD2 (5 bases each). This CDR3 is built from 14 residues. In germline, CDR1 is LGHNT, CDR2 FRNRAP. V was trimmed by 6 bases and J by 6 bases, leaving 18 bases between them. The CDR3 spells CASGGPAGSREQYF. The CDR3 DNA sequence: TGTGCTAGTGGGGGACCGGCAGGGTCTCGCGAGCAGTACTTC.

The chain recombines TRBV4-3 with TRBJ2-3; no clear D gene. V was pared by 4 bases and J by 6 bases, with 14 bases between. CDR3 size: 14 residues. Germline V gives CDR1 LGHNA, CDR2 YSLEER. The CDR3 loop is CASSLEPYGDTQYF. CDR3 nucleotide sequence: TGCGCCAGCAGCCTGGAACCCTACGGGGATACGCAGTATTTT.

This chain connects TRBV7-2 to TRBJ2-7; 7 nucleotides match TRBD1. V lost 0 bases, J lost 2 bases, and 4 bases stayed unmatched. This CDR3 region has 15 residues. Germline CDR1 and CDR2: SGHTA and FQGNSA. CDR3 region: CASSLAPGTAYEQYF. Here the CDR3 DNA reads TGTGCCAGCAGCTTAGCCCCAGGGACAGCCTACGAGCAGTACTTC.

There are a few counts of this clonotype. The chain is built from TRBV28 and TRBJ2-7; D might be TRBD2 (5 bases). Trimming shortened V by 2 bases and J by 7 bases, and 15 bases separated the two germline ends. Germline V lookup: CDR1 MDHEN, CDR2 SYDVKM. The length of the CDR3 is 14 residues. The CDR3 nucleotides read TGTGCCAGCAGTTTAACGATTGAGGGCGGTGAGCAGTACGTC. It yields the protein CASSLTIEGGEQYV.

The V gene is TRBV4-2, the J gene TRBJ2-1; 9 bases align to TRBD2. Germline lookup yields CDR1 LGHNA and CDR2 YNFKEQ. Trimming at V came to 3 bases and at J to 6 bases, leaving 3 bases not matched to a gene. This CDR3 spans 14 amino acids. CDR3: CASSQETSGNEQFF. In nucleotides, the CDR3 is TGTGCCAGCAGCCAGGAGACTAGCGGCAATGAGCAGTTCTTC.

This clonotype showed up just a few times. The CDR3 DNA is TGTGCCAGCACCTGGACAGGGGGCGGCTACACCTTC. This encodes CASTWTGGGYTF. The chain combines TRBV7-9 with TRBJ1-2; TRBD1 aligns across 11 bases. V lost 7 bases, J lost 8 bases, and 3 bases stayed unmatched. The length of the CDR3 is 12 residues. CDR1 is SEHNR and CDR2 is FQNEAQ in the germline V gene (reference sequence).

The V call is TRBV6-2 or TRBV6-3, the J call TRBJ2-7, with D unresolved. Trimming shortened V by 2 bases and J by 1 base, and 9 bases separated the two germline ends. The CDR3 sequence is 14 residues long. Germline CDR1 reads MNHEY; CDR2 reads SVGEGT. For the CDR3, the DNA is TGTGCCAGCAGTTACCTGCTGCTTTCCTACGAGCAGTACTTC. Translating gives CASSYLLLSYEQYF.

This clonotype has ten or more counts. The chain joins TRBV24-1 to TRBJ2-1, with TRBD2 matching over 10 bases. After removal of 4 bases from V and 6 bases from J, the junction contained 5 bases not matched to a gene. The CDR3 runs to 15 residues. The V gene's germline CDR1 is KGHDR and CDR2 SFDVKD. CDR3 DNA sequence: TGTGCCACCAGTGAAGGTAGCGGGGGGCCCAATGAGCAGTTCTTC. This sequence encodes CATSEGSGGPNEQFF.

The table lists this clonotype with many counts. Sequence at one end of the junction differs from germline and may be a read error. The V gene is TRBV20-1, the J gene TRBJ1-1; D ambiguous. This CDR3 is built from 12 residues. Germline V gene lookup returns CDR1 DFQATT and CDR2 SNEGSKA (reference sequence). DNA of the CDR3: TGCAGGGCTACGCTCCCGGACCGCGAAGCTTTCTTT. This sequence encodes CRATLPDREAFF.

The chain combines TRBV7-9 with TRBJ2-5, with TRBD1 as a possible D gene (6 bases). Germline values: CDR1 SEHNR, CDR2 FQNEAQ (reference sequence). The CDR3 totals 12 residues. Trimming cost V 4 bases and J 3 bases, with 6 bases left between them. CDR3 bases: TGTGCCAGCAGCTGGACAGAAGAGACCCAGTACTTC. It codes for CASSWTEETQYF.

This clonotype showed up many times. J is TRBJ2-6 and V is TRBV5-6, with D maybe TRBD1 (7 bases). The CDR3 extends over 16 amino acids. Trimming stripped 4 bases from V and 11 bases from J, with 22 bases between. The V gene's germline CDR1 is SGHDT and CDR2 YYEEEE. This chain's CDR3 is CASSLRIGGGVDVLTF. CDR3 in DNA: TGTGCCAGCAGCCTGAGAATAGGGGGCGGGGTCGACGTCCTGACTTTC.

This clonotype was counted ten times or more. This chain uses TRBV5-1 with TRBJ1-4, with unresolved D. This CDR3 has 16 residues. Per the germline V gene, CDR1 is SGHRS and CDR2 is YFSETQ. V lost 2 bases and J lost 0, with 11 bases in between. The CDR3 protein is CASSLGHSATNEKLFF. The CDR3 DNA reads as TGCGCCAGCAGCTTAGGTCACAGCGCAACTAATGAAAAACTGTTTTTT.

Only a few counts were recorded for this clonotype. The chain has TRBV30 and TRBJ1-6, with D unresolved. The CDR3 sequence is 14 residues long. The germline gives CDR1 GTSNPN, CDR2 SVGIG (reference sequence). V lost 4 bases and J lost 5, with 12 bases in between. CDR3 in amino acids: CAWTRAANNSPLHF. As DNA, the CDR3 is TGTGCCTGGACTCGGGCAGCGAATAATTCACCCCTCCACTTT.